This T cell receptor (beta chain) appears in the sequencing data of a study of T cell clonality in common variable immunodeficiency. General study results and limits: Fewer TCRbeta clones were shared among CVID subjects than controls. Links between repertoire features and CVID complications were heterogeneity-limited.

This CDR3 region has 14 residues. Germline CDR1 SGHRS, CDR2 YFSETQ. V gave up 2 bases and J gave up 1 base, with 9 bases separating them. Sequencing input was equivalent genomic DNA from CVID and controls. Profiling relied on immunoSEQ multiplex PCR, and the TCRdb table lists in-frame clones only, not all of them. The profile covers 50,000 to 65,000 clones, none occurring a single time. This clone was observed many times. Its antigen is not identified. The DNA ends 3 residues before the CDR3 does, and the rest of the CDR3 is filled in from the germline J gene. Sequenced material: peripheral blood mononuclear cells. The sequence derives from a person aged 18 to 75 in good health. The rearrangement links TRBV5-1 to TRBJ2-5; no clear D gene. The sequenced CDR3 bases are TGCGCCAGCAGCTTAATAACATCCCAAGAGACC. The encoded protein is CASSLITSQET. The whole CDR3 region reads CASSLITSQETQYF.